The entry that follows covers one T cell receptor (beta chain) sequence. This specimen belongs to a study of cytomegalovirus exposure and HLA in healthy donors. PCR primers comprised 60 Vbeta and 13 Jbeta primers. The assay was immunoSEQ multiplex PCR, and TCRdb's table has in-frame clones only and misses some. The profile shows about 190,000 clones, 87% of them singletons. Specimen: PBMCs. The clonotype was recovered from a man under 40 in good health and CMV-seronegative.

CDR3 region: CASSPRADNYEQYF. The CDR3 region has the DNA TGCGCCAGCAGCCCCCGGGCGGACAACTACGAGCAGTACTTC. The chain recombines TRBV4-1 with TRBJ2-7; D possibly corresponds to TRBD1 (5 bases). CDR1 is MGHRA and CDR2 is YSYEKL in the germline V gene. The germline V and J ends were trimmed by 4 bases and 3 bases, with 13 bases remaining between them. There are 14 residues in the CDR3.